This record concerns one T cell receptor beta chain sequence. Its antigen is unidentified. The data stem from a study of CD4 T cells in relation to SARS-CoV-2 and coronaviruses. Study summary: Convalescent patients were fewer than ten males and 4 females; two were Hispanic.

This CDR3 is 12 amino acids long. CDR1 is SNHLY and CDR2 is FYNNEI in the germline V gene. V lost 8 bases and J lost 1, with 8 bases in between. The repertoire was sequenced with immunoSEQ multiplex PCR; TCRdb's copy has only in-frame clones and lacks some. The sample shows about 54,000 clones, about 90% of them seen only once. CD4 enrichment then naive enrichment separated naive from memory CD4+ cells. Notes on the study in general: The cross-reactivity analysis covered only spike protein, not other viral proteins.

The TCR comes from an adult with COVID-19. V usage is TRBV2 and J usage is TRBJ2-5; TRBD2 might be the D (5 bases). Sequenced material: naive CD4+ T cells from PBMCs. Documented subset: naive CD4+ T cells isolated by negative enrichment. The CDR3 region is CASHGLQETQYF. In nucleotides, the CDR3 is TGTGCCAGCCATGGACTCCAAGAGACCCAGTACTTC. The full variable domain, with the rest looked up from reference TRBV2 and TRBJ2-5, is EPEVTQTPSHQVTQMGQEVILRCVPISNHLYFYWYRQILGQKVEFLVSFYNNEISEKSEIFDDQFSVERPDGSNFTLKIRSTKLEDSAMYFCASHGLQETQYFGPGTRLLVL.